This T cell receptor beta chain was captured in a study of CD8 T cells in ankylosing spondylitis. Whole-study results and caveats: Significant enrichment of disease-linked clones was reportedly seen in matched ankylosing spondylitis synovial fluid.

As concerns this clonotype: Its target is unknown.

TCRdb re-called the 5' RACE reads with MiXCR, one entry per CDR3 protein. The table shows just over 300,000 distinct CDR3 sequences, with less than 25% occurring only once. V shed 3 bases and J shed 9 bases, with 18 bases lying between them. This CDR3 comprises 14 residues. The germline CDR1 and CDR2 sequences are KGHSH and LQKENI. The V gene is TRBV18, the J gene TRBJ2-7; weak D call: TRBD2 (5 bases). The sample taken for sequencing was blood, either unsorted or a sorted T cell fraction (not recorded which). The TCR was taken from a female donor with ankylosing spondylitis or in good health (not recorded which). CDR3 loop: CASSPRRTSQGQYF. The CDR3 DNA reads TGTGCCAGCTCACCTAGAAGGACTTCTCAAGGGCAGTACTTC.